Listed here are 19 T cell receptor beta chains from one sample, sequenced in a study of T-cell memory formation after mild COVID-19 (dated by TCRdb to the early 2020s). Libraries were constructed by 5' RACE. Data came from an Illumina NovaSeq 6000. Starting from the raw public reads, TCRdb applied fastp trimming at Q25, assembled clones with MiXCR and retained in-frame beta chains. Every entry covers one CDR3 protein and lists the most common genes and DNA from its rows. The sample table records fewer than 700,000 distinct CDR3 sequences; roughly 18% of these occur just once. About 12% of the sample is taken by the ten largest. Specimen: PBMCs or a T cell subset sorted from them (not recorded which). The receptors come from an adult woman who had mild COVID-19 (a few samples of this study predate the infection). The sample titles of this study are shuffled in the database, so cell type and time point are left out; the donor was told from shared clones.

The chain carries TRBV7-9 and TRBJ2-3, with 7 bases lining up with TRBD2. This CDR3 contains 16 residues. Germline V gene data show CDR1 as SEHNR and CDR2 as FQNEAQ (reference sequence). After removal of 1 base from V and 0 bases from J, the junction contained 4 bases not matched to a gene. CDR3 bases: TGTGCCAGCAGCTTAGAAGGGCGGGGGAGCACAGATACGCAGTATTTT. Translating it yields CASSLEGRGSTDTQYF.

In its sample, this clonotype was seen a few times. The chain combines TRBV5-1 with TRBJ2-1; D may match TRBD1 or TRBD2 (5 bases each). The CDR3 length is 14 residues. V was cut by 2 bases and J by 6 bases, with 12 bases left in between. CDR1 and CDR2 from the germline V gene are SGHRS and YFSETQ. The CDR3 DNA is TGCGCCAGCAGCTTTGGATGGGGGAGCAATGAGCAGTTCTTC. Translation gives CASSFGWGSNEQFF.

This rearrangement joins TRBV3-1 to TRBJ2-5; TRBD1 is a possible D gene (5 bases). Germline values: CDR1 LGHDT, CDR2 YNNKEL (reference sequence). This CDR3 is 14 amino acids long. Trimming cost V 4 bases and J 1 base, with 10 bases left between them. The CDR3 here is CASSLRTIQETQYF. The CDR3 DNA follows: TGTGCCAGCAGCCTACGGACAATCCAAGAGACCCAGTACTTC.

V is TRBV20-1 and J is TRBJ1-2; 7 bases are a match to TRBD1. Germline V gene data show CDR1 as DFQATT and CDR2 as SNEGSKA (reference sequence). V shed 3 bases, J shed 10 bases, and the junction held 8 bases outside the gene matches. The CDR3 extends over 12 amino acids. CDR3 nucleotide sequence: TGCAGTGCTAGGACAGGGAACCTACCCTACACCTTC. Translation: CSARTGNLPYTF.

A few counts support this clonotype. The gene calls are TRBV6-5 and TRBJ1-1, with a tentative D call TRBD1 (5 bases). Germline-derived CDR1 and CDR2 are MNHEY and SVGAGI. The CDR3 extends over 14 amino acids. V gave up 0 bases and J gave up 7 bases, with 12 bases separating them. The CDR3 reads CASSYSTGGDEAFF. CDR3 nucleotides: TGTGCCAGCAGTTACTCGACCGGGGGGGATGAAGCTTTCTTT.

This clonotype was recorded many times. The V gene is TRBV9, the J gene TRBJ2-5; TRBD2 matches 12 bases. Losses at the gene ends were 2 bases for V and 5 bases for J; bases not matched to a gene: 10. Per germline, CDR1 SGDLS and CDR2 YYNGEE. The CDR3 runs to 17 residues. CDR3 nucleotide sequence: TGTGCCAGCAGCGTCTCCCCTAGCGGGGGGGTCGGTGAGACCCAGTACTTC. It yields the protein CASSVSPSGGVGETQYF.

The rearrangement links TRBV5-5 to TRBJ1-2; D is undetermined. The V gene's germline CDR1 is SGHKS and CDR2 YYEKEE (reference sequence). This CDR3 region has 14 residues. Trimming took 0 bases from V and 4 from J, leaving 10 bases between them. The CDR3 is CASSLGLIGYGYTF. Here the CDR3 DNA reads TGTGCCAGCAGCTTGGGGTTGATCGGCTATGGCTACACCTTC.

For the CDR3, the DNA is TGCGCCAGCAGCTCCGGACTAGCGGGGGGGCAGGGTAGGAGGTCCCAAGAGACCCAGTACTTC. This encodes CASSSGLAGGQGRRSQETQYF. The rearrangement links TRBV5-1 to TRBJ2-5; 15 bases are a match to TRBD2. V was pared by 3 bases and J by 1 base, with 16 bases of the junction left unmatched. The V gene's germline CDR1 is SGHRS and CDR2 YFSETQ. The CDR3 extends over 21 amino acids.

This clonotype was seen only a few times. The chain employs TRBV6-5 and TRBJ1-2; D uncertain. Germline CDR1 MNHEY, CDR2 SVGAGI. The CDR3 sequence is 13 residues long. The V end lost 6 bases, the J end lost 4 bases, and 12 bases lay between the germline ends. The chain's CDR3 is CASRNDGTYGYTF. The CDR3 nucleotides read TGTGCCAGCAGGAACGACGGAACCTATGGCTACACCTTC.

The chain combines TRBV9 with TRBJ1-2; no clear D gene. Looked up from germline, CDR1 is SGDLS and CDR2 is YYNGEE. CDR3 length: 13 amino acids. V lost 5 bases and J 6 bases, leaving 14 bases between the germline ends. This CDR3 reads CASSAMERDGYTF. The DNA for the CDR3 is TGTGCCAGCAGTGCTATGGAGAGGGATGGCTACACCTTC.

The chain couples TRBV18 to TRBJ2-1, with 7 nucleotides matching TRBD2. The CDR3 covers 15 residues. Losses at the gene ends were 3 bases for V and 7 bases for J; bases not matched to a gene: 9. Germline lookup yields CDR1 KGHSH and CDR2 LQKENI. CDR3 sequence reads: CASSPSGTTKNEQFF. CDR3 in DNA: TGTGCCAGCTCACCCTCCGGGACTACCAAGAATGAGCAGTTCTTC.

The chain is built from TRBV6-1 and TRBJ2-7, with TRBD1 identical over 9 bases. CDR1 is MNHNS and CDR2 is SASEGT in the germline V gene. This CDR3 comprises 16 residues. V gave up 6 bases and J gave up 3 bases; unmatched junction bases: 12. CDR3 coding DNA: TGTGCCAGCAGACTACAGGGGGCAGATGGGGTCTACGAGCAGTACTTC. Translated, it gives CASRLQGADGVYEQYF.

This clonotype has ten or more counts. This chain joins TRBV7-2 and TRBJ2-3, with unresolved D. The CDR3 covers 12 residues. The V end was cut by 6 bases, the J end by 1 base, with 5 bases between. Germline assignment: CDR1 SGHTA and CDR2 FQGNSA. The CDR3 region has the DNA TGTGCCAGCAGTCACCGCACAGATACGCAGTATTTT. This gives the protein CASSHRTDTQYF.

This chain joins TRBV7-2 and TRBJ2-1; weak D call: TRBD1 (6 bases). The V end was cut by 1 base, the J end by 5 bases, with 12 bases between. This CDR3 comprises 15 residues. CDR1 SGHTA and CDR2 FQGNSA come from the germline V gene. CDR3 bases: TGTGCCAGCAGCTTAGTACAGGGCGTCAACAATGAGCAGTTCTTC. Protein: CASSLVQGVNNEQFF.

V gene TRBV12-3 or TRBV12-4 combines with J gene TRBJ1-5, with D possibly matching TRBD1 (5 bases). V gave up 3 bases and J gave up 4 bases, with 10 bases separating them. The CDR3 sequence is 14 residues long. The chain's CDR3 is CASSLGVRNQPQHF. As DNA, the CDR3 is TGTGCCAGCAGTTTGGGGGTGAGGAATCAGCCCCAGCATTTT.

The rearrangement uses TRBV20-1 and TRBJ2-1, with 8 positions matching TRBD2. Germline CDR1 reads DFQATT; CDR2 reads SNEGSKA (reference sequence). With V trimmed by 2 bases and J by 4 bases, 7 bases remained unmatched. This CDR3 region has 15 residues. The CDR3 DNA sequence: TGCAGTGCTAGACCCCAGCGGGAGTGGTACAATGAGCAGTTCTTC. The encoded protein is CSARPQREWYNEQFF.

Here the CDR3 reads CASSSFAGDYNEQFF. In nucleotides, the CDR3 is TGTGCCAGCAGCTCCTTCGCGGGGGACTACAATGAGCAGTTCTTC. V usage is TRBV7-6 and J usage is TRBJ2-1; 7 bases are shared with TRBD2. Germline V CDR1 and CDR2: SGHVS, FNYEAQ. The CDR3 has 15 residues. V was clipped by 4 bases and J by 3 bases; unmatched bases: 6.

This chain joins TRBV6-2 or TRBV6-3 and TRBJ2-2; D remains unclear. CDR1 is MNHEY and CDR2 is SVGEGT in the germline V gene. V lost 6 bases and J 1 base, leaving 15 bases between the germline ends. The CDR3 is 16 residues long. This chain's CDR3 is CASRPDPYGNTGELFF. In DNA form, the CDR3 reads TGTGCCAGCAGACCCGACCCGTATGGGAACACCGGGGAGCTGTTTTTT.

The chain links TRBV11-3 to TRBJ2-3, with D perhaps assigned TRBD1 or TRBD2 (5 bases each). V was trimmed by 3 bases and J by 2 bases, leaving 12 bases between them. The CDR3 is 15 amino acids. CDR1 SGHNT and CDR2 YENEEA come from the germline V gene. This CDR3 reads CASSFREGPTDTQYF. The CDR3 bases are TGTGCCAGCAGCTTTCGTGAGGGACCCACAGATACGCAGTATTTT.